The present entry profiles one T cell receptor (beta chain) with its context. Its antigen is not known. The record originates from a study of glioma-infiltrating T cells after dendritic cell vaccination. Study in general: The vaccine used monocyte-derived dendritic cells pulsed overnight with autologous tumor lysate. Study observations and caveats: Higher TCR clonality did not directly relate to longer survival.

Up to roughly 2 ug genomic DNA was used for TCRB CDR3 amplification. Generated by immunoSEQ multiplex PCR, the TCRdb table keeps only in-frame clones and is missing some. The repertoire holds tens of thousands of clones, more than 75% seen once, with 2% to 2.5% in the top ten. Time point specified: after dendritic cell vaccination, including at tumor progression/relapse. The length of the CDR3 is 15 residues. Germline CDR1 is SGHRS and CDR2 is YFSETQ. Trimming left V 2 bases short and J 2 bases short, with 12 bases between. The TCR comes from a human donor with glioblastoma. This specimen consisted of blood, obtained after dendritic cell vaccination. V usage is TRBV5-1 and J usage is TRBJ2-3; weak D call: TRBD1 (5 bases). CDR3 DNA sequence: TGCGCCAGCAGCTTACTACTGACAGACACAGATACGCAGTATTTT. As protein: CASSLLLTDTDTQYF.